This is a list of T cell receptor beta chains from one sample in a study of blood T cell repertoires in COVID-19. TCRdb's table, derived via immunoSEQ multiplex PCR, lists solely in-frame clones and lacks some. The sample includes more than 300,000 clones, approximately 90% of them seen just once. Sequenced: PBMCs or T cells enriched from blood (not recorded which). The receptor set was obtained from a middle-aged woman who had been exposed to COVID-19. CDR3s leave out the opening cysteine and the closing phenylalanine or tryptophan.

j_gene,v_gene,CDR3aa
TRBJ2-7,TRBV7-6,ASSLGTGTYEQY
TRBJ1-1,TRBV19,ASSSRVNTEAF
TRBJ2-5,TRBV6-5,ASSYGAGWSRETQY
TRBJ1-1,TRBV6-6,ASSRSQPGGTEAF
TRBJ2-1,TRBV5-1,ASSLYGTGGSYNEQF
TRBJ2-7,TRBV27,ASSLGQGTTEQY
TRBJ1-2,TRBV25-1,ASSPPDGTAPNYGYT
TRBJ2-2,TRBV2,ASSGFGTANTGELF
TRBJ1-1,TRBV6-5,ASSHDRAANTEAF
TRBJ1-4,TRBV24-1,VVPGQGNEKLF
TRBJ1-1,TRBV29-1,SVSPGGNTEAF
TRBJ2-7,TRBV18,ASSPFSGGYEQY
TRBJ1-5,TRBV6-5,ASRRPGGQPQH
TRBJ2-3,TRBV4-3,ASSQDTGTGTDTQY
TRBJ2-6,TRBV19,ASSTQGAGANVLT
TRBJ2-4,TRBV5-3,ARSLALGLAKNIQY
TRBJ2-3,TRBV3-1/TRBV3-2,ASSPRDRGSDTQY
TRBJ2-3,TRBV5-1,ASSMAGTDTQY
TRBJ1-5,TRBV6-4,ASTLSPVDQPQH
TRBJ2-7,TRBV18,ASSPAGTGIYEQY
TRBJ2-2,TRBV6-6,ASSYGTGVTGELF
TRBJ2-1,TRBV5-1,ASSFEASAYNEQF
TRBJ2-5,TRBV2,ASSESRLQETQY
TRBJ1-2,TRBV3-1/TRBV3-2,ASSPLGTGVGGYT
TRBJ2-2,TRBV5-4,ASSLGPAGAPTGELF
TRBJ2-5,TRBV2,ASSAGQETQY
TRBJ2-1,TRBV6-7,ASSYRGGPSNEQF
TRBJ2-7,TRBV2,ASRWTDSFYEQY
TRBJ1-4,TRBV6-5,ASRRTVTNEKLF
TRBJ1-2,TRBV7-9,ASSFGREQGVNYGYT
TRBJ1-1,TRBV11-3,ASSSYSGTTNTEAF
TRBJ2-3,TRBV7-8,ASSWGQSTDTQY
TRBJ1-5,TRBV19,ASSLNGQRGQPQH
TRBJ2-1,TRBV6-5,ASSYGLAPNEQF
TRBJ1-4,TRBV29-1,SGGDRGKLLF
TRBJ1-4,TRBV6-5,ASKRTVNEKLF
TRBJ1-2,TRBV6-5,ASRGNREGYT
TRBJ2-7,TRBV2,ASGTTMAYEQY
TRBJ1-4,TRBV15,ATSREGRKLF
TRBJ2-5,TRBV5-6,ASSSRAGGETQY
TRBJ2-2,TRBV5-1,ASSLATLAANTGELF
TRBJ1-6,TRBV27,ASSSGEGYSPLH
TRBJ1-6,TRBV10-2,ASSDGTGRSPLH
TRBJ2-1,TRBV12-3/TRBV12-4,ASRSLAGEQF
TRBJ1-1,TRBV7-3,ASSAQGRLTEAF
TRBJ1-5,TRBV4-2,ASSSSGTGGDSNQPQH
TRBJ2-1,TRBV9,ASSVESGGPLDEQF
TRBJ1-2,TRBV5-1,ASSLGGQMDGYT
TRBJ2-6,TRBV5-1,ASSLTSPGQGPGANVLT
TRBJ1-5,TRBV2,ASSSGLIQPQH
TRBJ1-5,TRBV19,ASSIAGGRYPNQPQH
TRBJ1-1,TRBV18,ASSPEQRTEAF
TRBJ1-6,TRBV6-1,ASSERGQGVGSPLH
TRBJ2-1,TRBV5-1,ASSLGLAGGLDEQF